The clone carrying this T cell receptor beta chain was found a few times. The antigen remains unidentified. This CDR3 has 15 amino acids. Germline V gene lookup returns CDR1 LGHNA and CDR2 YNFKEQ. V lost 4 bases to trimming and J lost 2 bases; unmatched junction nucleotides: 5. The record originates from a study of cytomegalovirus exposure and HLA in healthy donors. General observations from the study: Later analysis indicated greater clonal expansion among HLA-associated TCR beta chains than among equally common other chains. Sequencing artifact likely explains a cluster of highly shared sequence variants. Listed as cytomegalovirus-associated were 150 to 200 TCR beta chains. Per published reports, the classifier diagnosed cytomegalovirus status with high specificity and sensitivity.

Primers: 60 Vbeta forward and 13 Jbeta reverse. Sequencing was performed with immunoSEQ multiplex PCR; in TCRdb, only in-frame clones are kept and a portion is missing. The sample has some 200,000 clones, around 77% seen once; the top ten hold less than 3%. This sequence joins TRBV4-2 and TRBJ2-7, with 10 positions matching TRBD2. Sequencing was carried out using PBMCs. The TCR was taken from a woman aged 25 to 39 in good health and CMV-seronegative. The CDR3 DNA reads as TGTGCCAGCAGCCCTCTAGCGGGGGCAACCTACGAGCAGTACTTC. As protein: CASSPLAGATYEQYF.